Each of the 14 T cell receptor beta chains below was sequenced from the same sample in a study of T cells in pancreatic ductal adenocarcinoma. Surgery without prior neoadjuvant therapy was the treatment of the selected pancreatic ductal adenocarcinoma patients. Assay: immunoSEQ multiplex PCR; the TCRdb copy retains only in-frame clones and omits some. The table includes more than 85,000 clones, 90% to 95% detected once. The sequenced sample was PBMCs. These receptors were collected from a human donor with pancreatic ductal adenocarcinoma.

This clone was picked up a small number of times. The identical CDR3 is also encoded by other nucleotide sequences in the sample. This chain connects TRBV19 to TRBJ2-7; weak D call: TRBD1 (6 bases). CDR1 LNHDA and CDR2 SQIVND come from the germline V gene (reference sequence). The CDR3 sequence is 14 residues long. Trimming took off 5 bases at V and 3 bases at J, with 14 bases between the two ends. The CDR3 sequence: CASSSQGPVYEQYF. Written as DNA, the CDR3 is TGTGCCAGTAGTTCTCAGGGGCCTGTCTACGAGCAGTACTTC. The entire variable domain, with the rest obtained from reference TRBV19 and TRBJ2-7, is as follows: DGGITQSPKYLFRKEGQNVTLSCEQNLNHDAMYWYRQDPGQGLRLIYYSQIVNDFQKGDIAEGYSVSREKKESFPLTVTSAQKNPTAFYLCASSSQGPVYEQYFGPGTRLTVT.

CDR3 sequence reads: CASGTDYEQYF. The CDR3 DNA reads TGTGCCAGCGGGACAGACTACGAGCAGTACTTC. The genes are TRBV2 and TRBJ2-7, with 7 nucleotides matching TRBD1. The V and J ends lost 8 bases and 3 bases, in that order; junction bases with no gene match: 1. The CDR3 is 11 residues long. CDR1 is SNHLY, CDR2 FYNNEI, per germline.

The chain carries TRBV10-2 and TRBJ2-5, with 8 bases aligning to TRBD2. The J segment lost 4 bases and the V segment lost 2 bases, leaving 12 bases of the junction unmatched. CDR1 and CDR2 from the germline V gene are WSHSY and SAAADI. CDR3 size: 17 residues. The CDR3 coding sequence is TGCGCCAGCAGTGAGACCCCCTTAGCGGGAAGGGTAGAGACCCAGTACTTC. Protein sequence: CASSETPLAGRVETQYF.

J is TRBJ2-7 and V is TRBV7-6; D gene uncertain. Germline V gene data show CDR1 as SGHVS and CDR2 as FNYEAQ. This CDR3 is 16 amino acids long. Trimming removed 0 bases from V and 3 bases from J, with 15 bases in between. The CDR3, as DNA: TGTGCCAGCAGCTTAGCTGACTCATCCGCTCGCTACGAGCAGTACTTC. It yields the protein CASSLADSSARYEQYF.

This chain connects TRBV6-1 to TRBJ1-4, with D tentatively TRBD1 (6 bases). The CDR3 runs 15 residues. Germline lookup yields CDR1 MNHNS and CDR2 SASEGT. The V end was cut by 1 base, the J end by 8 bases, with 14 bases between. This chain's CDR3 is CASSEGGRGREKLFF. CDR3 in DNA: TGTGCCAGCAGTGAAGGGGGCAGGGGACGGGAAAAACTGTTTTTT.

This chain connects TRBV5-4 to TRBJ2-3; a weak D match, TRBD1 (6 bases). The CDR3 contains 14 residues. CDR1 SGHNT and CDR2 YYREEE come from the germline V gene (reference sequence). Between the trimmed V and J ends, which lost 4 bases and 5 bases, there was a span of 14 bases. As DNA, the CDR3 is TGTGCCAGCAGCCCAGACAGGTTGAAAGATACGCAGTATTTT. This gives the protein CASSPDRLKDTQYF.

This chain's CDR3 is CASRRDRGPFGYTF. The CDR3 DNA follows: TGTGCCAGCAGAAGAGACAGGGGGCCATTTGGCTACACCTTC. The chain has TRBV21-1 and TRBJ1-2; the D call TRBD1 from the table was never checked on the DNA. TRBV21-1 is a pseudogene. There are 14 residues in the CDR3.

DNA for the CDR3: TGTGCCAGCGCCGGACAGGGTGGTTCACCCCTCCACTTT. Its translation: CASAGQGGSPLHF. This rearrangement joins TRBV2 to TRBJ1-6; 8 bases line up with TRBD1. This CDR3 has 13 amino acids. Germline V gene sequence: CDR1 SNHLY, CDR2 FYNNEI. With 8 bases clipped from V and 9 bases from J, the junction kept 6 bases outside the gene matches.

Details on this clone: Germline is not matched at one junction end, which may reflect a read error. The V and J genes are TRBV19 and TRBJ1-5; D is unresolved. Germline V gene sequence: CDR1 LNHDA, CDR2 SQIVND (reference sequence). There are 13 residues in the CDR3. The DNA of the CDR3 is TGTGCCAGTAGTCCCCGTAGCCATCAGCCCCAGCATTTT. This encodes CASSPRSHQPQHF.

The chain has TRBV18 and TRBJ1-4; 8 nucleotides match TRBD1. Germline V gene sequence: CDR1 KGHSH, CDR2 LQKENI. V gave up 8 bases and J gave up 6 bases; unmatched junction bases: 5. This CDR3 contains 13 residues. Here the CDR3 DNA reads TGTGCCAGCACCGAACAGGGGGATGAAAAACTGTTTTTT. It is translated as CASTEQGDEKLFF.

V usage is TRBV4-1 and J usage is TRBJ2-7, with a tentative D call TRBD2 (6 bases). Germline assignment: CDR1 MGHRA and CDR2 YSYEKL. Trimming left V 6 bases short and J 0 bases short, with 15 bases between. CDR3 length: 15 amino acids. CDR3 amino acids: CASSREGGSSYEQYF. CDR3 nucleotides: TGCGCCAGCAGTAGAGAGGGAGGTAGCTCCTACGAGCAGTACTTC.

The V gene is TRBV7-8, the J gene TRBJ2-1, with a possible D match to TRBD2 (5 bases). The CDR3 is 16 residues long. Germline assignment: CDR1 SGHVS and CDR2 FQNEAQ. V lost 5 bases, J lost 4 bases, and 18 bases lay in between. The CDR3 bases are TGTGCCAGCAGCCCCCTCCATGGACGGGATTACAATGAGCAGTTCTTC. This encodes CASSPLHGRDYNEQFF.

In its sample, this clone was seen once. This sequence joins TRBV7-6 and TRBJ2-3; 8 nucleotides line up with TRBD2. J was trimmed by 5 bases and V by 4 bases; bases with no gene match: 5. Germline CDR1 is SGHVS and CDR2 is FNYEAQ. The CDR3 totals 14 residues. CDR3 protein: CASSSGGEGDTQYF. Here the CDR3 DNA reads TGTGCCAGCAGCTCCGGGGGGGAGGGAGATACGCAGTATTTT.

The V gene is TRBV18, the J gene TRBJ2-1; TRBD1 might be the D (7 bases). The V gene lost 9 bases and the J gene lost 2 bases, with 11 bases spanning the gap. The CDR3 runs to 13 residues. Germline assignment: CDR1 KGHSH and CDR2 LQKENI. CDR3 amino acids: CASQGGPYNEQFF. The CDR3, as DNA: TGTGCCAGTCAGGGGGGACCCTACAATGAGCAGTTCTTC.